Here is one T cell receptor (beta chain) with its context. The antigen is not known. There are 11 residues in the CDR3. Germline CDR1 is KGHSH and CDR2 is LQKENI. V was pared by 3 bases and J by 8 bases, with 7 bases between. This sample was included in a study of cytomegalovirus exposure and HLA in healthy donors. Donors showed nominal health when sampled, although they likely had unrecorded immune exposures. The study's findings and limits: A later analysis linked a missense variant in DCLRE1C to the trimming of TCR beta V and J genes. Sequencing artifact likely explains a cluster of highly shared sequence variants.

With 60 Vbeta and 13 Jbeta primers, the PCR was carried out. The data were produced by immunoSEQ multiplex PCR, yet TCRdb's version contains in-frame clones alone and is incomplete. The sample yields around 160,000 clones, approximately 80% seen once. The sequenced sample was PBMCs. This TCR was recovered from a man between 50 and 59 years old in good health and CMV-seropositive. This chain uses TRBV18 with TRBJ1-2; D gene unclear. In DNA form, the CDR3 reads TGTGCCAGCTCACCGGGAGACGGCTACACCTTC. Translated: CASSPGDGYTF.